Sequencing of this T cell receptor beta chain was carried out in a study of cytomegalovirus exposure and HLA in healthy donors. Amplification used 60 Vbeta primers and 13 Jbeta primers. Sequencing was performed with immunoSEQ multiplex PCR; in TCRdb, only in-frame clones are kept and a portion is missing. This table holds 170,000 or so clones, over 65% found once. Study-wide points: V segments that were indistinguishable, TRBV6-2 and TRBV6-3 among them, were omitted from analysis. Later, an analysis found that common viral pathogens appeared to be linked with several of the most significant clusters. In a later analysis, an Asian-associated ancestry cluster reportedly showed fewer N-insertions than the approximately 610-donor mean.

In this sample, this clone turned up a few times. No antigen is known for it. Per germline, CDR1 SGDLS and CDR2 YYNGEE. The CDR3 covers 13 residues. V shed 0 bases and J shed 2 bases, with 5 bases lying between them. The sequenced sample consisted of PBMCs. This TCR was sampled from a woman between 25 and 40 years old in good health and CMV-seropositive. V usage is TRBV9 and J usage is TRBJ1-2; D ambiguous. CDR3 bases: TGTGCCAGCAGCGTAGGCGGGAACTATGGCTACACCTTC. Encoded protein: CASSVGGNYGYTF.